This entry lists 31 T cell receptor beta chains sequenced from one sample in a study of technical replicates of blood from several donors. Sequencing was performed with immunoSEQ multiplex PCR; in TCRdb, only in-frame clones are kept and a portion is missing. This sample yields 65,000 to 75,000 clones, of which approximately 83% are seen a single time; 5% belongs to the top ten. What was sequenced was PBMCs. Receptors originate from a human donor in good health. Some clones in this sample may be carry-over from other donors' samples.

This rearrangement joins TRBV19 to TRBJ2-3; no firm D call. The germline V gene encodes CDR1 LNHDA and CDR2 SQIVND (reference sequence). The CDR3 runs to 13 residues. With 6 bases removed from V and 1 base from J, the gap between germline ends came to 8 bases. CDR3 DNA sequence: TGTGCCAGTAGACCTGCGGGCACAGATACGCAGTATTTT. It yields the protein CASRPAGTDTQYF.

This clone was detected once. V is TRBV10-3 and J is TRBJ2-5, with D possibly matching TRBD2 (6 bases). Germline assignment: CDR1 ENHRY and CDR2 SYGVKD. The CDR3 length is 14 residues. Between the trimmed V and J ends, which lost 10 bases and 5 bases, there was a span of 20 bases. The CDR3 nucleotides are TGTGCCACCCGCGGGGACTTCAGAACGGAGACCCAGTACTTC. As protein: CATRGDFRTETQYF.

This sequence joins TRBV7-9 and TRBJ1-4, with TRBD1 matching over 7 bases. Germline values: CDR1 SEHNR, CDR2 FQNEAQ (reference sequence). The CDR3 spans 15 residues. After removal of 4 bases from V and 13 bases from J, the junction contained 15 bases not matched to a gene. The CDR3 DNA sequence: TGTGCCAGCAGCTCTGACAGGGACGGGCCGGCCTTACTGTTTTTT. This sequence encodes CASSSDRDGPALLFF. Filled out from reference TRBV7-9 and TRBJ1-4, the complete variable domain reads DTGVSQNPRHKITKRGQNVTFRCDPISEHNRLYWYRQTLGQGPEFLTYFQNEAQLEKSRLLSDRFSAERPKGSFSTLEIQRTEQGDSAMYLCASSSDRDGPALLFFGSGTQLSVL.

J is TRBJ2-5 and V is TRBV30, with 12 bases aligning to TRBD2. The V gene end was trimmed by 2 bases and the J gene end by 7 bases; junction bases not matched to a gene: 8. The germline V gene has CDR1 GTSNPN and CDR2 SVGIG (reference sequence). This CDR3 is built from 15 residues. The CDR3 region is CAWSLTSGSTGTQYF. CDR3 DNA: TGTGCCTGGAGTTTGACTAGCGGGAGTACAGGGACCCAGTACTTC.

The rearrangement joins TRBV5-5 to TRBJ1-1; D is ambiguous. Trimming pared 0 bases from V and 4 bases from J, leaving 7 bases between. CDR3 size: 13 residues. CDR1 and CDR2 (germline): SGHKS, YYEKEE (reference sequence). CDR3 residues: CASSLAAGTEAFF. As DNA, the CDR3 is TGTGCCAGCAGCTTGGCAGCGGGCACTGAAGCTTTCTTT. Full variable domain (remainder filled in from reference TRBV5-5 and TRBJ1-1): DAGVTQSPTHLIKTRGQQVTLRCSPISGHKSVSWYQQVLGQGPQFIFQYYEKEERGRGNFPDRFSARQFPNYSSELNVNALLLGDSALYLCASSLAAGTEAFFGQGTRLTVV.

The rearrangement uses TRBV9 and TRBJ1-1, with TRBD1 identical over 7 bases. V was pared by 0 bases and J by 2 bases, with 7 bases of the junction left unmatched. This CDR3 has 16 residues. The V gene's germline CDR1 is SGDLS and CDR2 YYNGEE. The CDR3 region has the DNA TGTGCCAGCAGCGTAGAAGGGGGCGGATTAAACACTGAAGCTTTCTTT. This encodes CASSVEGGGLNTEAFF.

This clone was seen a handful of times. V usage is TRBV25-1 and J usage is TRBJ2-5; no clear D. The CDR3 length is 16 residues. Per germline, CDR1 MGHDK and CDR2 SYGVNS. V was shortened by 8 bases and J by 0 bases, with 19 bases between the two germline ends. CDR3 sequence reads: CASSPREASDQETQYF. The CDR3 bases are TGTGCCAGCTCCCCGCGAGAGGCTTCTGACCAAGAGACCCAGTACTTC.

This sequence joins TRBV7-9 and TRBJ2-3, with 8 nucleotides matching TRBD2. J gave up 0 bases and V 7 bases, and 12 bases lay outside the gene matches. The CDR3 length is 17 residues. CDR1 SEHNR and CDR2 FQNEAQ come from the germline V gene (reference sequence). The CDR3 DNA is TGTGCCAGCATCGGTCCAGGAGCGGGGGCAAGCACAGATACGCAGTATTTT. Amino acids: CASIGPGAGASTDTQYF.

This chain uses TRBV9 with TRBJ2-3; D ambiguous. V was trimmed by 0 bases and J by 3 bases, leaving 11 bases between them. The CDR3 loop spans 15 amino acids. From germline, CDR1 is SGDLS and CDR2 YYNGEE. The CDR3 nucleotides are TGTGCCAGCAGCGTAGGTAGTGTTGTTACAGATACGCAGTATTTT. Translated: CASSVGSVVTDTQYF.

The chain links TRBV7-9 to TRBJ2-1; 7 bases are a match to TRBD2. Germline lookup yields CDR1 SEHNR and CDR2 FQNEAQ (reference sequence). The V segment lost 5 bases and the J segment 8 bases; nucleotides outside the gene matches: 6. The CDR3 is 13 amino acids. CDR3 residues: CASSPTAGYEQFF. The CDR3 DNA reads TGTGCCAGCAGCCCTACAGCGGGGTATGAGCAGTTCTTC.

The chain combines TRBV5-4 with TRBJ2-1; TRBD2 might be the D (6 bases). Per the germline V gene, CDR1 is SGHNT and CDR2 is YYREEE (reference sequence). This CDR3 has 15 amino acids. V was pared by 0 bases and J by 4 bases, with 11 bases between. CDR3 in DNA: TGTGCCAGCAGCTTGGGACTAGGTAGATACAATGAGCAGTTCTTC. Translated, it gives CASSLGLGRYNEQFF.

The V and J genes are TRBV6-1 and TRBJ2-2, with D tentatively TRBD1 (6 bases). Trimming shortened V by 2 bases and J by 3 bases, and 13 bases separated the two germline ends. The germline gives CDR1 MNHNS, CDR2 SASEGT. This CDR3 contains 16 residues. The chain's CDR3 is CASSERPGDHTGELFF. CDR3 nucleotide sequence: TGTGCCAGCAGTGAAAGGCCAGGGGACCACACCGGGGAGCTGTTTTTT.

The rearrangement uses TRBV7-9 and TRBJ2-7; 8 bases match TRBD1. Trimming cost V 4 bases and J 4 bases; bases outside gene matches: 3. The germline V gene has CDR1 SEHNR and CDR2 FQNEAQ (reference sequence). The CDR3 loop spans 13 amino acids. CDR3 in DNA: TGTGCCAGCAGCTCCCAGGGGGCGTACGAGCAGTACTTC. Its protein is CASSSQGAYEQYF.

The chain recombines TRBV29-1 with TRBJ2-1; possible D gene TRBD2, 5 bases. With 6 bases removed from V and 7 bases from J, the gap between germline ends came to 10 bases. The CDR3 is made up of 11 amino acids. CDR1 is SQVTM, CDR2 ANQGSEA, per germline. CDR3 nucleotides: TGCAGCGTGACACTAGTAAATGAGCAGTTCTTC. Encoded protein: CSVTLVNEQFF.

This rearrangement joins TRBV7-9 to TRBJ2-7; TRBD2 aligns across 7 bases. Germline values: CDR1 SEHNR, CDR2 FQNEAQ (reference sequence). The CDR3 has 15 residues. The V gene end was trimmed by 4 bases and the J gene end by 0 bases; junction bases not matched to a gene: 6. CDR3 region: CASSSASGRSYEQYF. CDR3 in DNA: TGTGCCAGCAGCTCAGCTAGCGGTCGCTCCTACGAGCAGTACTTC.

The V call is TRBV6-5, the J call TRBJ2-1, with 9 bases identical to TRBD2. Germline CDR1 is MNHEY and CDR2 is SVGAGI. With V trimmed by 5 bases and J by 4 bases, 6 bases remained unmatched. The CDR3 totals 15 residues. CDR3 sequence: CASSATSGLYNEQFF. The CDR3 region has the DNA TGTGCCAGCAGTGCCACTAGCGGGTTGTACAATGAGCAGTTCTTC.

DNA of the CDR3: TGTGCCAGCAGCTTGGCGTCAGGGGAGTACTATGGCTACACCTTC. Amino acids: CASSLASGEYYGYTF. The chain carries TRBV5-6 and TRBJ1-2; possibly TRBD1 for D (6 bases). CDR3 length: 15 residues. Germline V CDR1 and CDR2: SGHDT, YYEEEE. V gave up 0 bases and J gave up 3 bases, with 12 bases separating them. The variable domain in full, with the rest retrieved from reference TRBV5-6 and TRBJ1-2, is DAGVTQSPTHLIKTRGQQVTLRCSPKSGHDTVSWYQQALGQGPQFIFQYYEEEERQRGNFPDRFSGHQFPNYSSELNVNALLLGDSALYLCASSLASGEYYGYTFGSGTRLTVV.

The chain couples TRBV18 to TRBJ2-2; 10 positions match TRBD1. Germline V gene data show CDR1 as KGHSH and CDR2 as LQKENI. V was clipped by 2 bases and J by 6 bases; unmatched bases: 3. This CDR3 is 15 amino acids long. This CDR3 reads CASSPGTGEAGELFF. The CDR3 nucleotides are TGTGCCAGCTCACCAGGGACAGGGGAAGCCGGGGAGCTGTTTTTT. Combining the CDR3 with reference TRBV18 and TRBJ2-2 gives the whole variable domain NAGVMQNPRHLVRRRGQEARLRCSPMKGHSHVYWYRQLPEEGLKFMVYLQKENIIDESGMPKERFSAEFPKEGPSILRIQQVVRGDSAAYFCASSPGTGEAGELFFGEGSRLTVL.

The chain uses TRBV10-2 and TRBJ2-3; D might be TRBD1 (5 bases). The germline V and J ends were trimmed by 7 bases and 6 bases, with 11 bases remaining between them. The CDR3 loop spans 12 amino acids. Germline assignment: CDR1 WSHSY and CDR2 SAAADI. The DNA for the CDR3 is TGCGCCAGCAATCAGGGTGGCGATACGCAGTATTTT. It codes for CASNQGGDTQYF.

This rearrangement joins TRBV18 to TRBJ2-1, with 10 bases matching TRBD1. Germline trimming cut 6 bases from V and 13 bases from J; bases unmatched to any gene: 9. CDR3 length: 13 residues. CDR1 and CDR2 (germline): KGHSH, LQKENI. CDR3 region: CASSQGDRGLQFF. In nucleotides, the CDR3 is TGTGCCAGCTCCCAGGGGGACAGGGGACTACAGTTCTTC.

The rearrangement links TRBV13 to TRBJ2-7; 9 nucleotides match TRBD2. The CDR3 totals 16 residues. V dropped 5 bases and J dropped 3; count of bases not matched to a gene: 11. Germline assignment: CDR1 PRHDT and CDR2 FYEKMQ (reference sequence). CDR3 protein: CASSPTSGSGGYEQYF. CDR3 sequence (DNA): TGTGCCAGCAGCCCCACTTCCGGTAGCGGGGGCTACGAGCAGTACTTC.

This chain connects TRBV6-5 to TRBJ1-1, with unresolved D. The CDR3 consists of 12 residues. Looked up from germline, CDR1 is MNHEY and CDR2 is SVGAGI. V was cut by 7 bases and J by 4 bases, with 10 bases left in between. Here the CDR3 reads CASIKSSTEAFF. CDR3 in DNA: TGTGCCAGCATAAAATCGAGCACTGAAGCTTTCTTT.

This rearrangement joins TRBV7-2 to TRBJ2-7; the match to TRBD1 covers 8 bases. CDR3 size: 12 residues. The germline CDR1 and CDR2 sequences are SGHTA and FQGNSA. The V segment lost 7 bases and the J segment 5 bases; nucleotides outside the gene matches: 4. The CDR3 sequence: CASNDRGHEQYF. The CDR3 nucleotides read TGTGCCAGCAACGACAGGGGACACGAGCAGTACTTC.

The chain is built from TRBV25-1 and TRBJ2-1; 11 bases match TRBD2. The CDR3 spans 15 residues. Germline CDR1 and CDR2: MGHDK and SYGVNS. With V trimmed by 2 bases and J by 10 bases, 7 bases remained unmatched. Here the CDR3 DNA reads TGTGCCAGCAGTGAAATAGCGGGAGGGCCTCGGGAGCAGTTCTTC. As protein: CASSEIAGGPREQFF. The whole variable domain, remainder taken from reference TRBV25-1 and TRBJ2-1, is EADIYQTPRYLVIGTGKKITLECSQTMGHDKMYWYQQDPGMELHLIHYSYGVNSTEKGDLSSESTVSRIRTEHFPLTLESARPSHTSQYLCASSEIAGGPREQFFGPGTRLTVL.

The chain carries TRBV4-3 and TRBJ2-2; a possible D gene is TRBD1 (5 bases). CDR1 is LGHNA and CDR2 is YSLEER in the germline V gene. Trimming stripped 3 bases from V and 0 bases from J, with 11 bases between. The CDR3 loop spans 16 amino acids. In DNA, the CDR3 is TGCGCCAGCAGCCACGACAGACCCCCGAACACCGGGGAGCTGTTTTTT. The encoded protein is CASSHDRPPNTGELFF.

This clone was found once. The chain has TRBV5-4 and TRBJ1-1, with 12 bases fitting TRBD1. CDR3 length: 16 amino acids. The junction had 11 bases not matched to a gene; V was cut back by 5 bases and J by 6 bases. CDR1 and CDR2 from the germline V gene are SGHNT and YYREEE (reference sequence). The CDR3 nucleotides read TGTGCCAGCAGTCAGATGTCCGGGACAGGGGGCCCTGAAGCTTTCTTT. Encoded protein: CASSQMSGTGGPEAFF. Together with reference TRBV5-4 and TRBJ1-1, the CDR3 gives the full variable domain: ETGVTQSPTHLIKTRGQQVTLRCSSQSGHNTVSWYQQALGQGPQFIFQYYREEENGRGNFPPRFSGLQFPNYSSELNVNALELDDSALYLCASSQMSGTGGPEAFFGQGTRLTVV.

The V and J genes are TRBV11-2 and TRBJ1-2, with 8 bases aligning to TRBD1. J was trimmed by 4 bases and V by 5 bases; bases with no gene match: 6. Germline V CDR1 and CDR2: SGHAT, FQNNGV. This CDR3 comprises 14 residues. In nucleotides, the CDR3 is TGTGCCAGCAGCCATAGACAGGGGTCCTATGGCTACACCTTC. Its protein is CASSHRQGSYGYTF.

This clone was picked up a small number of times. The chain has TRBV5-1 and TRBJ2-5; 14 nucleotides align to TRBD2. The CDR3 totals 17 residues. After removal of 3 bases from V and 4 bases from J, the junction contained 8 bases not matched to a gene. Per the germline V gene, CDR1 is SGHRS and CDR2 is YFSETQ. The CDR3 sequence is CASSSTSGLAGGETQYF. In nucleotides, the CDR3 is TGCGCCAGCAGCTCAACTTCTGGACTAGCGGGGGGAGAGACCCAGTACTTC.

The chain couples TRBV5-4 to TRBJ1-3, with D tentatively TRBD1 (6 bases). Germline CDR1 SGHNT, CDR2 YYREEE (reference sequence). Trimming removed 6 bases from V and 4 bases from J, with 17 bases in between. This CDR3 comprises 15 residues. The CDR3 nucleotides read TGTGCCAGCAACCCACAGGGTCTGTTAGGAAACACCATATATTTT. This encodes CASNPQGLLGNTIYF.

The rearrangement uses TRBV11-3 and TRBJ2-3, with 11 bases lining up with TRBD2. CDR3 length equals 15 residues. Looked up from germline, CDR1 is SGHNT and CDR2 is YENEEA. Losses at the gene ends were 5 bases for V and 8 bases for J; bases not matched to a gene: 9. In nucleotides, the CDR3 is TGTGCCAGCAGCCTAGGGACTAGCGGAGTGGGTACGCAGTATTTT. This translates into CASSLGTSGVGTQYF. Based on the CDR3 plus reference TRBV11-3 and TRBJ2-3, the full variable domain is EAGVVQSPRYKIIEKKQPVAFWCNPISGHNTLYWYLQNLGQGPELLIRYENEEAVDDSQLPKDRFSAERLKGVDSTLKIQPAELGDSAVYLCASSLGTSGVGTQYFGPGTRLTVL.

The J gene is TRBJ2-7, the V gene TRBV19; 8 nucleotides match TRBD1. The germline gives CDR1 LNHDA, CDR2 SQIVND (reference sequence). The V and J ends lost 5 bases and 2 bases, in that order; junction bases with no gene match: 8. The CDR3 spans 15 residues. The CDR3 reads CASSDRDRNAYEQYF. CDR3 bases: TGTGCCAGTAGTGACCGGGACAGGAACGCCTACGAGCAGTACTTC.